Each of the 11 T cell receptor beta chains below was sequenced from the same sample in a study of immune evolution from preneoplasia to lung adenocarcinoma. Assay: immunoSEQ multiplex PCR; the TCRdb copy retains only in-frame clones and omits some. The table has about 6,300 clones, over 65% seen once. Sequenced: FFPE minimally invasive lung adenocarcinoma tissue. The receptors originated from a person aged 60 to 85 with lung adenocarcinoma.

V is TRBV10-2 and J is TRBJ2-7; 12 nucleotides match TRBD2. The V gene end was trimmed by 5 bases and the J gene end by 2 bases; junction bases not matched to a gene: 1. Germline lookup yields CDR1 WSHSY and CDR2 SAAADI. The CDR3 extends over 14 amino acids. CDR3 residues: CASSWTSGTYEQYF. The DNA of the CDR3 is TGCGCCAGCAGTTGGACTAGCGGGACCTACGAGCAGTACTTC.

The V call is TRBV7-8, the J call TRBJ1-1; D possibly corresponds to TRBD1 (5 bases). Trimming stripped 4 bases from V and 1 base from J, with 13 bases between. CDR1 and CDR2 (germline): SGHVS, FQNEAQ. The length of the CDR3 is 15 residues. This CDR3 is CASSSRDGANTEAFF. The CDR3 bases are TGTGCCAGCAGCTCTCGGGACGGAGCGAACACTGAAGCTTTCTTT.

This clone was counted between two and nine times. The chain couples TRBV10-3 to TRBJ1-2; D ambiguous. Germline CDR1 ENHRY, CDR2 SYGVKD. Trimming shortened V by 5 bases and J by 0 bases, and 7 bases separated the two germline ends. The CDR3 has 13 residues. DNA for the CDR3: TGTGCCATCAGTCCTGGGACTAACTATGGCTACACCTTC. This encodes CAISPGTNYGYTF.

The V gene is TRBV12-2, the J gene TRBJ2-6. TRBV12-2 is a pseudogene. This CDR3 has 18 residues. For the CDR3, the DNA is TGTGCAAGTCGCCGAAGGACCTCCACACAAAGTCGGGCCAACGTCCTGACTTTC. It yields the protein CASRRRTSTQSRANVLTF.

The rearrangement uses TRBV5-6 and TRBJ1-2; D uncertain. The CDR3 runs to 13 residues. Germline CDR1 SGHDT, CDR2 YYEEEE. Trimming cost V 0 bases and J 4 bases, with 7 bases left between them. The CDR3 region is CASSLGGSYGYTF. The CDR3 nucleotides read TGTGCCAGCAGCTTGGGAGGGAGCTATGGCTACACCTTC.

CDR3 sequence reads: CASSLKLAGPQETQYF. The CDR3 region has the DNA TGTGCCAGCAGCTTGAAGCTAGCGGGGCCCCAAGAGACCCAGTACTTC. This rearrangement joins TRBV5-6 to TRBJ2-5; 9 positions match TRBD2. The CDR3 spans 16 residues. CDR1 is SGHDT, CDR2 YYEEEE, per germline. V was clipped by 1 base and J by 1 base; unmatched bases: 5.

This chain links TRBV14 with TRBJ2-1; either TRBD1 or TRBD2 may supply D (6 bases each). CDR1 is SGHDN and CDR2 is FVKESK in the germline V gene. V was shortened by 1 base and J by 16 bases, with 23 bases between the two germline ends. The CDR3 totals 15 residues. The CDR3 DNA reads TGTGCCAGCAGCCAAGGGACAGCCGGGGCGGGAATGATATTCTTC. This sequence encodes CASSQGTAGAGMIFF.

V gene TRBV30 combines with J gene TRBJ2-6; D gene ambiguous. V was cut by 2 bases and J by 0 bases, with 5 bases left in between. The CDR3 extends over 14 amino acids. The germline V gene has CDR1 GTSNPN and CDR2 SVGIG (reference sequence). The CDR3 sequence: CAWSPNSGANVLTF. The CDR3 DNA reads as TGTGCCTGGAGTCCGAACTCTGGGGCCAACGTCCTGACTTTC.

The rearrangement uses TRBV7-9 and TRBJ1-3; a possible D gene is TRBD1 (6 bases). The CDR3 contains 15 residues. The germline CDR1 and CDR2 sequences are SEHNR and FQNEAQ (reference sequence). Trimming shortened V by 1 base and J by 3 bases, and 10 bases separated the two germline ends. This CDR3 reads CASSLGQGLGNTIYF. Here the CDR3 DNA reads TGTGCCAGCAGCTTAGGGCAGGGGCTTGGAAACACCATATATTTT.

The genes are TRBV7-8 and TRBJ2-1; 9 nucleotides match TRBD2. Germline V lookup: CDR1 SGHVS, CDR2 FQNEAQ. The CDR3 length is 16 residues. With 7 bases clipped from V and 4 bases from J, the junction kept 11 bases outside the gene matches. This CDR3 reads CASIQNPGLAYNEQFF. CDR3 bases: TGTGCCAGCATCCAAAATCCGGGACTAGCATACAATGAGCAGTTCTTC.

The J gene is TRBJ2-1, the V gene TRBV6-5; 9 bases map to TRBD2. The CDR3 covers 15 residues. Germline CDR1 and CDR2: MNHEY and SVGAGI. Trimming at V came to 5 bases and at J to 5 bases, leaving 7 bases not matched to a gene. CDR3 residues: CASSAPSGVHNEQFF. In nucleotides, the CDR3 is TGTGCCAGCAGTGCGCCTAGCGGGGTCCACAATGAGCAGTTCTTC.